These 27 T cell receptor beta chains came from one sample sequenced in a study of cytomegalovirus exposure and HLA in healthy donors (dated by TCRdb to 2015 to 2018). The library came from the immunoSEQ multiplex PCR assay. For the multiplex PCR, a mixture combining 60 forward primers for TCR Vbeta segments and 13 reverse primers for TCR Jbeta segments was used. TCRdb re-hosts the immuneACCESS table, in-frame sequences only. Its copies lack some clones; in the studies checked, an unresolved V gene accounts for under half of them, and the cause for the rest is not known. The sample profile shows under 95,000 clones; around 8% of them were found once. Jointly, the top ten make up under 3% of the sample. The sequenced sample consisted of PBMCs. All receptors come from a man aged 45-60 years in good health and CMV-seronegative.

This clone was counted between two and nine times. V gene TRBV30 combines with J gene TRBJ2-3; the D gene is possibly TRBD2 (7 bases). Germline CDR1 GTSNPN, CDR2 SVGIG (reference sequence). The V gene lost 5 bases and the J gene lost 4 bases, with 19 bases spanning the gap. The CDR3 is 15 residues long. The CDR3 nucleotides are TGTGCCTGGGGGAGGGGGGTAGGGTACTCAGATACGCAGTATTTT. It translates to CAWGRGVGYSDTQYF.

Only a few counts were recorded for this clone. The chain couples TRBV11-3 to TRBJ2-7; 11 bases are shared with TRBD2. The germline V gene encodes CDR1 SGHNT and CDR2 YENEEA. Trimming removed 3 bases from V and 3 bases from J; junction bases left unmatched: 4. This CDR3 has 15 amino acids. The DNA of the CDR3 is TGTGCCAGCAGCTTGGGACTAGCGGAACACTACGAGCAGTACTTC. Protein product: CASSLGLAEHYEQYF.

The chain has TRBV7-9 and TRBJ2-7, with D possibly matching TRBD1 (6 bases). Between the trimmed V and J ends, which lost 5 bases and 0 bases, there was a span of 14 bases. This CDR3 has 15 residues. The germline V gene has CDR1 SEHNR and CDR2 FQNEAQ (reference sequence). Written as DNA, the CDR3 is TGTGCCAGCAGCGCCGGACAGACTTTCTCCTACGAGCAGTACTTC. It codes for CASSAGQTFSYEQYF.

This clone was detected a few times. The rearrangement uses TRBV6-1 and TRBJ2-1, with 9 bases that match TRBD2. The ends lost 8 bases at V and 4 bases at J; junction bases unmatched: 9. Germline V lookup: CDR1 MNHNS, CDR2 SASEGT. The CDR3 consists of 15 residues. This chain's CDR3 is CASSDGLAGYNEQFF. Written as DNA, the CDR3 is TGTGCCAGCTCCGACGGGCTAGCGGGGTACAATGAGCAGTTCTTC.

The rearrangement uses TRBV11-2 and TRBJ2-1; 10 bases align to TRBD1. Germline lookup yields CDR1 SGHAT and CDR2 FQNNGV. The CDR3 contains 16 residues. Trimming removed 4 bases from V and 7 bases from J; junction bases left unmatched: 10. DNA for the CDR3: TGTGCCAGCAGCTCCACCAGACAGGGGGCTTTAAATGAGCAGTTCTTC. This sequence encodes CASSSTRQGALNEQFF.

In the case of this clone: One end of the junction is discordant with germline, which a read error may explain. CDR3 residues: CSVEDLGGGYGYPF. The CDR3 DNA follows: TGCAGCGTTGAAGATTTGGGTGGGGGCTATGGCTACCCCTTC. The chain recombines TRBV29-1 with TRBJ1-2; D may be TRBD1 (6 bases). This CDR3 is built from 14 residues. The germline V gene has CDR1 SQVTM and CDR2 ANQGSEA.

This clone was picked up a small number of times. The V and J genes are TRBV7-2 and TRBJ1-1; TRBD1 is a possible D gene (5 bases). Looked up from germline, CDR1 is SGHTA and CDR2 is FQGNSA. The CDR3 loop spans 14 amino acids. V was shortened by 6 bases and J by 1 base, with 12 bases between the two germline ends. CDR3 region: CASSRRGGNTEAFF. The CDR3 DNA is TGTGCCAGCAGTCGTAGGGGTGGGAACACTGAAGCTTTCTTT.

The CDR3, as DNA: TGTGCCAGCAGTCCCAGGCAGGGGGCTAACTATGGCTACACCTTC. Its protein product is CASSPRQGANYGYTF. The rearrangement links TRBV27 to TRBJ1-2; 7 nucleotides agree with TRBD1. Trimming cost V 5 bases and J 0 bases; bases outside gene matches: 6. CDR3 size: 15 residues. Germline CDR1 is MNHEY and CDR2 is SMNVEV (reference sequence).

The CDR3 reads CASSPPGRTNTGELFF. The CDR3 DNA reads TGTGCCAGCTCGCCCCCGGGGAGAACGAACACCGGGGAGCTGTTTTTT. The V call is TRBV18, the J call TRBJ2-2; TRBD2 is a possible D gene (5 bases). Trimming left V 6 bases short and J 0 bases short, with 14 bases between. The V gene's germline CDR1 is KGHSH and CDR2 LQKENI. The CDR3 is 16 amino acids.

This clone has just a few counts. V usage is TRBV27 and J usage is TRBJ2-5, with 9 bases lining up with TRBD2. The CDR3 covers 16 residues. The V gene end was trimmed by 3 bases and the J gene end by 2 bases; junction bases not matched to a gene: 7. Per the germline V gene, CDR1 is MNHEY and CDR2 is SMNVEV (reference sequence). The CDR3 spells CASSFRRGGGQETQYF. The DNA for the CDR3 is TGTGCCAGCAGTTTTAGGCGGGGGGGCGGACAAGAGACCCAGTACTTC.

The chain combines TRBV28 with TRBJ1-2; TRBD1 might be the D (5 bases). Per the germline V gene, CDR1 is MDHEN and CDR2 is SYDVKM. V lost 2 bases and J 1 base, leaving 11 bases between the germline ends. There are 15 residues in the CDR3. The CDR3 coding sequence is TGTGCCAGCAGTTTACCCGGGGGTGGTAACTATGGCTACACCTTC. Protein: CASSLPGGGNYGYTF.

The sample holds a few counts of this clone. The chain carries TRBV7-8 and TRBJ1-2; D is unclear. The CDR3 is made up of 15 amino acids. Germline-derived CDR1 and CDR2 are SGHVS and FQNEAQ. With 6 bases removed from V and 1 base from J, the gap between germline ends came to 15 bases. DNA for the CDR3: TGTGCCAGCAGTTCAATCGCTAGTCATAACTATGGCTACACCTTC. Its protein is CASSSIASHNYGYTF.

This chain uses TRBV29-1 with TRBJ2-2, with TRBD1 matching over 9 bases. V lost 5 bases to trimming and J lost 5 bases; unmatched junction nucleotides: 6. Germline loops: CDR1 SQVTM, CDR2 ANQGSEA. This CDR3 is built from 14 residues. The CDR3 here is CSVQGDRGTGELFF. CDR3 DNA: TGCAGCGTTCAGGGAGACAGGGGGACCGGGGAGCTGTTTTTT.

In this sample, this clone turned up a few times. The chain combines TRBV5-4 with TRBJ1-2; the D gene is possibly TRBD1 (5 bases). The germline V gene has CDR1 SGHNT and CDR2 YYREEE (reference sequence). V lost 2 bases and J 7 bases, leaving 9 bases between the germline ends. This CDR3 has 12 amino acids. This CDR3 reads CASSLPGFGYTF. In nucleotides, the CDR3 is TGTGCCAGCAGCTTACCAGGGTTTGGCTACACCTTC. Variable domain in full (rest from reference TRBV5-4 and TRBJ1-2): ETGVTQSPTHLIKTRGQQVTLRCSSQSGHNTVSWYQQALGQGPQFIFQYYREEENGRGNFPPRFSGLQFPNYSSELNVNALELDDSALYLCASSLPGFGYTFGSGTRLTVV.

The chain couples TRBV7-2 to TRBJ2-7, with 7 bases lining up with TRBD1. There are 12 residues in the CDR3. The germline V gene has CDR1 SGHTA and CDR2 FQGNSA. V shed 7 bases, J shed 6 bases, and the junction held 6 bases outside the gene matches. CDR3 region: CASTDRVGEQYF. CDR3 DNA sequence: TGTGCCAGCACCGACAGGGTCGGCGAGCAGTACTTC. Based on the CDR3 plus reference TRBV7-2 and TRBJ2-7, the full variable domain is GAGVSQSPSNKVTEKGKDVELRCDPISGHTALYWYRQSLGQGLEFLIYFQGNSAPDKSGLPSDRFSAERTGGSVSTLTIQRTQQEDSAVYLCASTDRVGEQYFGPGTRLTVT.

The genes are TRBV18 and TRBJ1-2; possibly TRBD1 for D (6 bases). This CDR3 is 14 amino acids long. Germline V gene sequence: CDR1 KGHSH, CDR2 LQKENI. V lost 3 bases and J 6 bases, leaving 14 bases between the germline ends. CDR3 amino acids: CASSPPGARHGYTF. DNA for the CDR3: TGTGCCAGCTCACCCCCAGGGGCGCGACATGGCTACACCTTC.

The chain employs TRBV19 and TRBJ2-1; a weak D match, TRBD2 (6 bases). The CDR3 contains 15 residues. V was cut by 3 bases and J by 0 bases, with 9 bases left in between. Germline lookup yields CDR1 LNHDA and CDR2 SQIVND (reference sequence). The CDR3: CASSIRESSYNEQFF. The CDR3, as DNA: TGTGCCAGTAGTATCCGGGAGAGCTCCTACAATGAGCAGTTCTTC.

The chain couples TRBV5-1 to TRBJ2-5; the D is unclear. Per the germline V gene, CDR1 is SGHRS and CDR2 is YFSETQ. Trimming removed 1 base from V and 5 bases from J, with 6 bases in between. The CDR3 totals 12 residues. The CDR3 loop reads CASSLRFETQYF. CDR3 coding DNA: TGCGCCAGCAGCTTGCGGTTTGAGACCCAGTACTTC.

Only a few counts were recorded for this clone. The V call is TRBV21-1, the J call TRBJ2-5; the D call of TRBD1 is as the table states it, not checked on the DNA. TRBV21-1 is given as a pseudogene. This CDR3 is 16 amino acids long. The DNA of the CDR3 is TGTGCCAGCAGCATCAGACATGGACAGGCGCGAGAGACCCAGTACTTC. Protein sequence: CASSIRHGQARETQYF.

V gene TRBV19 combines with J gene TRBJ2-1; 9 positions match TRBD2. The junction had 12 bases not matched to a gene; V was cut back by 9 bases and J by 0 bases. Per the germline V gene, CDR1 is LNHDA and CDR2 is SQIVND (reference sequence). There are 17 residues in the CDR3. The CDR3 loop reads CARGELAGRNSYNEQFF. CDR3 bases: TGTGCCAGAGGAGAGCTAGCGGGGAGAAACTCCTACAATGAGCAGTTCTTC. Using reference TRBV19 and TRBJ2-1 for the parts outside the CDR3, the full variable domain is DGGITQSPKYLFRKEGQNVTLSCEQNLNHDAMYWYRQDPGQGLRLIYYSQIVNDFQKGDIAEGYSVSREKKESFPLTVTSAQKNPTAFYLCARGELAGRNSYNEQFFGPGTRLTVL.

The chain is built from TRBV6-4 and TRBJ2-3; a weak D match, TRBD1 (6 bases). V was pared by 6 bases and J by 3 bases, with 16 bases between. The CDR3 runs 15 residues. From germline, CDR1 is MRHNA and CDR2 SNTAGT. CDR3 region: CASSPSGHQTDTQYF. The CDR3 coding sequence is TGTGCCAGCAGCCCCTCGGGACACCAGACAGATACGCAGTATTTT.

This clone was observed a handful of times. The rearrangement links TRBV6-1 to TRBJ2-5; 8 bases fit TRBD1. TRBJ2-7 explains the end of the DNA better; the J call may be wrong. The CDR3 sequence is 14 residues long. The V gene's germline CDR1 is MNHNS and CDR2 SASEGT. In DNA, the CDR3 is TGTGCCAGCAGTACCGGACAGGGAGCCTACGAGCAGTACTTC. Protein sequence: CASSTGQGAYEQYF.

This clone was counted a few times. CDR3 nucleotide sequence: TGTGCCAGCAGTCCGAGCGGAGGGGCCACAGATACGCAGTATTTT. Translated: CASSPSGGATDTQYF. The chain employs TRBV6-1 and TRBJ2-3, with a possible D match to TRBD2 (6 bases). Germline CDR1 and CDR2: MNHNS and SASEGT. Trimming left V 5 bases short and J 2 bases short, with 14 bases between. The CDR3 extends over 15 amino acids.

This clone was seen once. The chain combines TRBV11-2 with TRBJ2-5, with a weak D call TRBD2 (6 bases). The germline V and J ends were trimmed by 1 base and 6 bases, with 15 bases remaining between them. The germline gives CDR1 SGHAT, CDR2 FQNNGV. The CDR3 covers 15 residues. CDR3 residues: CASSLVEGAGKTQYF. The CDR3 DNA sequence: TGTGCCAGCAGCTTAGTTGAGGGTGCGGGAAAGACCCAGTACTTC.

A few counts support this clone. The V call is TRBV5-3, the J call TRBJ1-1, with a tentative D call TRBD1 (6 bases). TRBV5-3 is reported as an ORF; its role is uncertain. Trimming pared 4 bases from V and 0 bases from J, leaving 13 bases between. This CDR3 comprises 15 residues. CDR3 DNA sequence: TGTGCCAGAAGCCGTCCCGGGACACTGAACACTGAAGCTTTCTTT. It is translated as CARSRPGTLNTEAFF.

This clone turned up a few times. V usage is TRBV9 and J usage is TRBJ2-3, with 7 bases matching TRBD2. Germline trimming cut 3 bases from V and 4 bases from J; bases unmatched to any gene: 11. The CDR3 is 16 amino acids. Germline assignment: CDR1 SGDLS and CDR2 YYNGEE. The CDR3, as DNA: TGTGCCAGCAGCGCAAGCGGGACGTATGGGGCAGATACGCAGTATTTT. Its protein product is CASSASGTYGADTQYF.

In its sample, this clone was seen a few times. DNA for the CDR3: TGTGCCAGCAGTACCCCGACACTCTCCTACGAGCAGTACTTC. This translates into CASSTPTLSYEQYF. This chain links TRBV28 with TRBJ2-7; no clear D gene. Trimming pared 5 bases from V and 0 bases from J, leaving 11 bases between. The CDR3 length is 14 residues. Germline lookup yields CDR1 MDHEN and CDR2 SYDVKM. Complete variable domain (other parts from reference TRBV28 and TRBJ2-7): DVKVTQSSRYLVKRTGEKVFLECVQDMDHENMFWYRQDPGLGLRLIYFSYDVKMKEKGDIPEGYSVSREKKERFSLILESASTNQTSMYLCASSTPTLSYEQYFGPGTRLTVT.